This T cell receptor beta chain was obtained from a study of early T cells in non-severe SARS-CoV-2 infection. Study at large: Sequencing used unsorted whole-blood bulk RNA, so chains lack pairing.

This clonotype showed up many times. Attachment of unique molecular identifiers to individual cDNA molecules was performed. TCRdb called the 5' RACE reads again in MiXCR, with one record for every CDR3 protein. The profile shows tens of thousands of distinct CDR3 sequences, around 9.6% of them singletons. After removal of 8 bases from V and 4 bases from J, the junction contained 0 bases not matched to a gene. The CDR3 loop spans 11 amino acids. Germline CDR1 reads SNHLY; CDR2 reads FYNNEI. The gene calls are TRBV2 and TRBJ2-3; TRBD2 agrees at 7 bases. The specimen comprised whole blood, sampled at baseline. The clonotype was recovered from an adult who was a healthcare worker with PCR-confirmed SARS-CoV-2 infection or an uninfected control (not recorded which). The CDR3: CASRGADTQYF. As DNA, the CDR3 is TGTGCCAGCCGGGGGGCAGATACGCAGTATTTT.